The following is a T cell receptor (beta chain) sequence with its context. Categorization into cohorts depended on clinical history that participants reported. The sample belongs to a study of blood T cell repertoires in COVID-19. As handled by the study authors: Reference gene primers were amplified, and this amplification served to estimate nucleated cell counts. The method was immunoSEQ multiplex PCR; TCRdb's version includes in-frame clones alone and lacks a portion of them. The DNA was the basis for D and trimming; V, J and clone size are from that table. The table lists a few hundred thousand clones, nearly 90% of them singletons. Per the germline V gene, CDR1 is SGHAT and CDR2 is FQNNGV. This CDR3 is built from 14 residues. V was cut by 0 bases and J by 8 bases, with 10 bases left in between.

This receptor was obtained from a young woman who had been exposed to COVID-19. The rearrangement joins TRBV11-2 to TRBJ1-4, with D unclear. Sequenced: PBMCs or T cells enriched from blood (not recorded which). The CDR3 DNA reads TGTGCCAGCAGCTTAGAGGGCAGCTACGAAAAACTGTTTTTT. This encodes CASSLEGSYEKLFF.